The 7 T cell receptor beta chains reported below all come from one sample, sequenced in a study of blood T cell repertoires in COVID-19. Data came from immunoSEQ multiplex PCR; TCRdb stores just in-frame clones and leaves some out. The sample has 210,000 or so clones; 70% to 90% are singletons. What was sequenced was peripheral blood. These receptors were obtained from a woman aged 40 to 49 with acute or convalescent COVID-19.

The V gene is TRBV5-1, the J gene TRBJ2-5; 10 bases line up with TRBD2. V gave up 4 bases and J gave up 3 bases; unmatched junction bases: 9. Germline CDR1 SGHRS, CDR2 YFSETQ. This CDR3 is built from 16 residues. In DNA form, the CDR3 reads TGCGCCAGCAGCCTGACGGCACTAGCGGGGAAAGAGACCCAGTACTTC. Its protein product is CASSLTALAGKETQYF.

The chain couples TRBV10-2 to TRBJ2-7, with a tentative D call TRBD1 (5 bases). The V gene lost 2 bases and the J gene lost 4 bases, with 12 bases spanning the gap. This CDR3 has 14 amino acids. Germline V lookup: CDR1 WSHSY, CDR2 SAAADI. CDR3 DNA: TGCGCCAGCAGTGAGCTGAGCAGGGCATACGAGCAGTACGTC. It specifies CASSELSRAYEQYV.

This clone was recorded only once. The rearrangement uses TRBV7-8 and TRBJ2-5; TRBD1 matches at 7 bases. This CDR3 region has 14 residues. Trimming took 3 bases from V and 1 from J; bases not matched to a gene: 2. CDR1 SGHVS and CDR2 FQNEAQ come from the germline V gene. The CDR3 sequence is CASSLRGPQETQYF. CDR3 DNA: TGTGCCAGCAGCTTGAGGGGGCCCCAAGAGACCCAGTACTTC.

CDR3 nucleotides: TGCGCCAGCAGCTTGTCCCAGGGAGGCTATGGCTACACCTTC. Residues: CASSLSQGGYGYTF. The gene calls are TRBV5-1 and TRBJ1-2; D possibly corresponds to TRBD1 (5 bases). The CDR3 contains 14 residues. The germline gives CDR1 SGHRS, CDR2 YFSETQ. V was clipped by 1 base and J by 4 bases, with 11 bases between them.

The sample holds one count of this clone. DNA for the CDR3: TGTGCCAGCAGCGGTGGACAGTACGAGAAACTGTTTTTT. This sequence encodes CASSGGQYEKLFF. The chain recombines TRBV9 with TRBJ1-4; TRBD1 might be the D (6 bases). Germline CDR1 SGDLS, CDR2 YYNGEE. Trimming shortened V by 3 bases and J by 11 bases, and 14 bases separated the two germline ends. The CDR3 runs 13 residues.

This rearrangement joins TRBV3-1 (or the pseudogene TRBV3-2) to TRBJ2-2; D is perhaps TRBD2 (6 bases). Germline lookup yields CDR1 LGHDT and CDR2 YNNKEL (reference sequence). The CDR3 is 16 residues long. The V end was cut by 1 base, the J end by 5 bases, with 14 bases between. CDR3 sequence (DNA): TGTGCCAGCAGCCAAGCGTGGTTACGGGGGACCGGGGAGCTGTTTTTT. It translates to CASSQAWLRGTGELFF.

V is TRBV27 and J is TRBJ2-5; 11 nucleotides align to TRBD2. This CDR3 comprises 20 residues. Germline lookup yields CDR1 MNHEY and CDR2 SMNVEV (reference sequence). J gave up 2 bases and V 3 bases, and 17 bases lay outside the gene matches. The CDR3 sequence: CASSFIGTGSVAGGQETQYF. CDR3 in DNA: TGTGCCAGCAGTTTTATCGGGACAGGGTCGGTAGCGGGGGGGCAAGAGACCCAGTACTTC.